A selection of T cell receptor beta chains follows, all from one sample in a study of long-term antiretroviral therapy in people with HIV. Sequenced by immunoSEQ multiplex PCR; TCRdb stores in-frame clones only, minus some. The table shows around 30,000 clones, with 85% occurring only once. The material sequenced was unsorted PBMCs, taken 2.3 years after starting antiretroviral therapy. These receptor sequences come from a man in his forties with HIV. Each CDR3 is given with its conserved first and last residue. Each record gives: clone size, J gene, CDR3 length, D gene, V gene, CDR3 DNA, CDR3 protein. A D gene is named only where the DNA matches it firmly. The size entry is marked missing in some rows and otherwise reads once, few, many or a size class.

NA,TRBJ1-1,17,NA,TRBV14,TGTGCCAGCAGCCAAGGGGTTTCGGTCCGGGTTTACACTGAAGCTTTCTTT,CASSQGVSVRVYTEAFF
NA,TRBJ1-1,17,TRBD1,TRBV18,TGTGCCAGCTCACCTCCGGGACAGTCAATCGTGTACACTGAAGCTTTCTTT,CASSPPGQSIVYTEAFF
NA,TRBJ1-2,11,NA,TRBV5-6,TGTGCCAGCAGCTTGGGGTATGGCTACACCTTC,CASSLGYGYTF
NA,TRBJ1-1,11,NA,TRBV11-2,TGTGCCAGCAGCTTTGTGACTGAAGCTTTCTTT,CASSFVTEAFF
NA,TRBJ2-7,15,TRBD2,TRBV6-1,TGTGCCAGCAGTGAGCCTCCGGGACTAAGGTACGAGCAGTACTTC,CASSEPPGLRYEQYF
NA,TRBJ2-7,15,NA,TRBV6-6,TGTGCCAGCAGTTCGTCCTGGACAGCCCCCTACGAGCAGTACTTC,CASSSSWTAPYEQYF
NA,TRBJ2-7,16,TRBD1,TRBV2,TGTGCCAGCAATCCCGGGACAGGGAATTCCCCCTACGAGCAGTACTTC,CASNPGTGNSPYEQYF
NA,TRBJ2-7,17,NA,TRBV21-1,TGTGCCAGCAGCAAAGAAGCCCCCTGGGACGGGACCTACGAGCAGTACTTC,CASSKEAPWDGTYEQYF
NA,TRBJ2-5,16,TRBD1,TRBV25-1,TGTGCCAGCAGTGACCGGGACAGGGAGGGCCAAGAGACCCAGTACTTC,CASSDRDREGQETQYF
once,TRBJ2-1,14,NA,TRBV14,TGTGCCAGCAGCCCGCTGGGACCTTCCCATGAGCAGTTCTTC,CASSPLGPSHEQFF